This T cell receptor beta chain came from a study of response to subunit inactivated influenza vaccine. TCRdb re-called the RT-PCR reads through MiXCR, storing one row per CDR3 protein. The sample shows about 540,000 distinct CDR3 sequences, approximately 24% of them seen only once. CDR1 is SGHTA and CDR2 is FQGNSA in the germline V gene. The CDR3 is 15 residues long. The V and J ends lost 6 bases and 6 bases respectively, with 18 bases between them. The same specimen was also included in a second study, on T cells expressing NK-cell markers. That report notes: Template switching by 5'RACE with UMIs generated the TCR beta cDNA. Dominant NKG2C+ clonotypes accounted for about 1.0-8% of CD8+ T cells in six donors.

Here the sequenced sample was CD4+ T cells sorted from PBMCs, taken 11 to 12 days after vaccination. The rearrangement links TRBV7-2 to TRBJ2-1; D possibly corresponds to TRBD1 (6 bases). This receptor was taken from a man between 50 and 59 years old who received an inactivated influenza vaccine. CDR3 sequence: CASRQQGPTRNEQFF. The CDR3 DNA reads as TGTGCCAGCAGGCAACAGGGACCAACCCGCAATGAGCAGTTCTTC.